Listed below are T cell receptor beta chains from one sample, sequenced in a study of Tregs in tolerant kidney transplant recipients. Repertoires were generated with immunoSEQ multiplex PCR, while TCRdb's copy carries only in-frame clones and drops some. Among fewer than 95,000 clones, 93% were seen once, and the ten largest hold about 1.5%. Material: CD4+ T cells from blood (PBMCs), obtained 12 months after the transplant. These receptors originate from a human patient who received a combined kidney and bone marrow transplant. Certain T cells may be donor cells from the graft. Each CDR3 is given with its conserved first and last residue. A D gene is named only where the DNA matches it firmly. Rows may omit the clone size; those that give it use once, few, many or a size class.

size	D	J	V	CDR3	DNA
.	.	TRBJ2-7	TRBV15	CATSRDLYEQYF	TGTGCCACCAGCAGAGATCTGTACGAGCAGTACTTC
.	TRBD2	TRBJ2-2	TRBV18	CASSLTSGETGELFF	TGTGCCAGCTCACTGACTAGCGGGGAGACCGGGGAGCTGTTTTTT
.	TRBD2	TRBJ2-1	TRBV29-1	CSLRGGLAGDDEQFF	TGCAGTTTAAGGGGGGGTCTAGCGGGGGACGATGAGCAGTTCTTC
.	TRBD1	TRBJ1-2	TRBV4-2	CASSLTDREWDGYTF	TGTGCCAGCAGCCTTACAGACAGGGAGTGGGATGGCTACACCTTC
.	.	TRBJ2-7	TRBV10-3	CAITQGGDYEQYF	TGTGCCATCACCCAGGGGGGAGACTACGAGCAGTACTTC
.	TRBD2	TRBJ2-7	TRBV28	CASRAGGPKSYEQYF	TGTGCCAGCAGAGCGGGGGGGCCAAAGTCCTACGAGCAGTACTTC
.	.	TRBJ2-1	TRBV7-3	CASSLTGGAGYSYNEQFF	TGTGCCAGCAGCTTAACCGGAGGGGCGGGATACTCCTACAATGAGCAGTTCTTC
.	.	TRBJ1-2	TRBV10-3	CAISESRDGYTF	TGTGCCATCAGTGAGTCGAGGGATGGCTACACCTTC
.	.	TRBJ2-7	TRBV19	CASSTTATYEQYF	TGTGCCAGTAGTACGACAGCTACCTACGAGCAGTACTTC
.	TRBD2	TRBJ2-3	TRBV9	CASSVATSGSVADTQYF	TGTGCCAGCAGCGTGGCCACTAGCGGGAGTGTCGCAGATACGCAGTATTTT
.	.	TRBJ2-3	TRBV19	CASSHISTDTQYF	TGTGCCAGTAGTCACATTAGCACAGATACGCAGTATTTT
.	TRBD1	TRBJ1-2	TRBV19	CASSIQGAHGYTF	TGTGCCAGTAGTATACAGGGGGCGCATGGCTACACCTTC
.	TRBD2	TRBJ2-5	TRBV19	CASTGLAGTETQYF	TGTGCCAGTACCGGACTAGCGGGGACGGAGACCCAGTACTTC
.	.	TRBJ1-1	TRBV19	CATIPRGGTKMNTEAFF	TGTGCCACCATCCCCCGGGGAGGTACTAAAATGAACACTGAAGCTTTCTTT
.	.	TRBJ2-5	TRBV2	CAPLVGGQETQYF	TGTGCCCCCCTTGTGGGAGGACAAGAGACCCAGTACTTC
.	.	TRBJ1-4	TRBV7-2	CASTTSTNEKLFF	TGTGCCAGCACCACTTCAACTAATGAAAAACTGTTTTTT
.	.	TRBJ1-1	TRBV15	CATSRGAWAFF	TGTGCCACCAGCCGTGGGGCGTGGGCTTTCTTT
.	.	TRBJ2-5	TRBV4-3	CASSQDYGSWYQETQYF	TGCGCCAGCAGCCAAGATTATGGCAGTTGGTACCAAGAGACCCAGTACTTC
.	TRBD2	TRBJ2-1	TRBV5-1	CASSFLAAGGDEQFF	TGCGCCAGCAGCTTCCTAGCGGCCGGGGGGGATGAGCAGTTCTTC
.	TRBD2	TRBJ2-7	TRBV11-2	CASSSLAGDAYEQYF	TGTGCCAGCAGTTCCCTAGCGGGAGATGCCTACGAGCAGTACTTC
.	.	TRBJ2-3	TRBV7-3	CASSFLGYTDTQYF	TGTGCCAGCAGCTTTTTGGGCTACACAGATACGCAGTATTTT
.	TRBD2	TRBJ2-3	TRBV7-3	CASSLQLAGGPDTQYF	TGTGCCAGCAGCTTACAACTAGCGGGAGGGCCAGATACGCAGTATTTT
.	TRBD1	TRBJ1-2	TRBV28	CASSFGQGVYGYTF	TGTGCCAGCAGTTTCGGACAGGGGGTCTATGGCTACACCTTC
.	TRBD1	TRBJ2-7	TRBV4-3	CASSQGQGGLSSYEQYF	TGCGCCAGCAGCCAGGGACAGGGGGGTCTAAGCTCCTACGAGCAGTACTTC
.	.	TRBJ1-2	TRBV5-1	CASSLGAGYFYGYTF	TGCGCCAGCAGCTTGGGGGCAGGCTACTTCTATGGCTACACCTTC
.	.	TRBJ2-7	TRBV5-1	CASSPLTSYEQYF	TGCGCCAGCAGCCCCTTAACAAGTTACGAGCAGTACTTC
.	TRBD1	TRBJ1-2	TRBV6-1	CASSRGQGDGYTF	TGTGCCAGCAGCCGCGGACAGGGTGATGGCTACACCTTC
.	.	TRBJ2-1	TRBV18	CASSRGSGNEQFF	TGTGCCAGCTCCCGGGGTAGCGGCAATGAGCAGTTCTTC
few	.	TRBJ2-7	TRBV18	CASSPFVQGYEQYF	TGTGCCAGCTCACCCTTTGTCCAGGGCTACGAGCAGTACTTC
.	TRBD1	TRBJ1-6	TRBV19	CASSPTGGVYNSPLHF	TGTGCCAGTAGTCCCACAGGGGGTGTGTATAATTCCCCCCTCCACTTT
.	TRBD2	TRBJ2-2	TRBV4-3	CASSQPGLGNTGELFF	TGCGCCAGCAGCCAGCCGGGACTAGGGAACACCGGGGAGCTGTTTTTT
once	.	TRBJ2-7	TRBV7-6	CASSFQAGHEQYF	TGTGCCAGCAGCTTTCAAGCGGGCCACGAGCAGTACTTC
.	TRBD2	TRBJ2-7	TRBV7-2	CASSLTPREGSYEQYF	TGTGCCAGCAGCTTAACACCGCGGGAGGGGTCCTACGAGCAGTACTTC
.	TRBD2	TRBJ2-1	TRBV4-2	CASSQDPGLAEQFF	TGTGCCAGCAGCCAAGATCCAGGACTAGCGGAGCAGTTCTTC
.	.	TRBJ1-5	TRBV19	CASRFTKGGYSNQPQHF	TGTGCCAGTAGGTTCACTAAAGGCGGCTATAGCAATCAGCCCCAGCATTTT
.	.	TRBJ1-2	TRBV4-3	CASSQVRSRANYGYTF	TGCGCCAGCAGCCAAGTTAGGTCGAGGGCTAACTATGGCTACACCTTC
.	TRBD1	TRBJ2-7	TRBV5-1	CASSLAGQGTLSYEQYF	TGCGCCAGCAGCTTGGCGGGACAGGGGACCCTTTCCTACGAGCAGTACTTC
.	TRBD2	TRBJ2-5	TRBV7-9	CASSPPPRAGGGWQETQYF	TGTGCCAGCAGCCCACCGCCTAGAGCGGGAGGCGGATGGCAAGAGACCCAGTACTTC
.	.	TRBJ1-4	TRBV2	CASIFRTRNEKLFF	TGTGCCAGCATATTTAGGACTCGTAATGAAAAACTGTTTTTT
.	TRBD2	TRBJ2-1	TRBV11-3	CASSLGLAELNEQFF	TGTGCCAGCAGCTTAGGACTAGCGGAGTTAAATGAGCAGTTCTTC